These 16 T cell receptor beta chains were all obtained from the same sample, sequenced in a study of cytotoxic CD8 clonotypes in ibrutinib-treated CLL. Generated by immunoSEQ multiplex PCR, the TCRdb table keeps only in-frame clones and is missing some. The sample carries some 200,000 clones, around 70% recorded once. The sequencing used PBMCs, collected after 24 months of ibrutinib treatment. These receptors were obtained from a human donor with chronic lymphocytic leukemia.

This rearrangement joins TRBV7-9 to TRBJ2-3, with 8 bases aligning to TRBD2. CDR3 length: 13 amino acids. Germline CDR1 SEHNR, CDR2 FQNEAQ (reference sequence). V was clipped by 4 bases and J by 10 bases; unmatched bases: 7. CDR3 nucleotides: TGTGCCAGCAGCTCATCCGGGAGGGAGTCGCAGTATTTT. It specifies CASSSSGRESQYF.

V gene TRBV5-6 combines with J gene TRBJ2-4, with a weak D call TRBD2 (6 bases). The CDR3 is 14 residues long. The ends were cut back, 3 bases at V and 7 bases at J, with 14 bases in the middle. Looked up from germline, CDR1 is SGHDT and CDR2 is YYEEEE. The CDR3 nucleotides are TGTGCCAGCAGCTCCCTGGGTGCGGGGAACATTCAGTACTTC. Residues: CASSSLGAGNIQYF.

The DNA of the CDR3 is TGCGCCAGCAGTGGTTCGGGTCAGACAGAGACCCAGTACTTC. Translation gives CASSGSGQTETQYF. The chain uses TRBV10-1 and TRBJ2-5, with D unresolved. Germline V gives CDR1 WNHNN, CDR2 SYGVQD (reference sequence). V lost 4 bases and J lost 4, with 13 bases in between. This CDR3 comprises 14 residues.

The CDR3 spells CASSPRVWSYEQYF. DNA of the CDR3: TGTGCCAGCAGCCCCCGGGTCTGGAGTTACGAGCAGTACTTC. The chain employs TRBV11-2 and TRBJ2-7; D is uncertain. The V end lost 5 bases, the J end lost 4 bases, and 15 bases lay between the germline ends. Germline V gene data show CDR1 as SGHAT and CDR2 as FQNNGV. The CDR3 is 14 amino acids.

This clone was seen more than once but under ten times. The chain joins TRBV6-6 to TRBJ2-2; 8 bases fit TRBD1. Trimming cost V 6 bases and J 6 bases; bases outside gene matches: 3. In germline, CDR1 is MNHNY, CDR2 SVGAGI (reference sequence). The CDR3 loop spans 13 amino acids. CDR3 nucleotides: TGTGCCAGCAGCCTGACAGGGGCCGGGGAGCTGTTTTTT. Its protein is CASSLTGAGELFF.

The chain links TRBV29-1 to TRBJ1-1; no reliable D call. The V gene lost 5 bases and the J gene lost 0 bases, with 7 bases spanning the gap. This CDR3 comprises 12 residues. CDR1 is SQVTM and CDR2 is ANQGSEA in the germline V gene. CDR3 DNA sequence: TGCAGCGTTTTCGAGGTGAACACTGAAGCTTTCTTT. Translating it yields CSVFEVNTEAFF.

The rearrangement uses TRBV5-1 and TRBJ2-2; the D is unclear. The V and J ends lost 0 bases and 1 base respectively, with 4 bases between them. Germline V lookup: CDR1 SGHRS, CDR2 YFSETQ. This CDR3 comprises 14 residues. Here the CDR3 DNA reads TGCGCCAGCAGCTTGGTTATGAACACCGGGGAGCTGTTTTTT. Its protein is CASSLVMNTGELFF.

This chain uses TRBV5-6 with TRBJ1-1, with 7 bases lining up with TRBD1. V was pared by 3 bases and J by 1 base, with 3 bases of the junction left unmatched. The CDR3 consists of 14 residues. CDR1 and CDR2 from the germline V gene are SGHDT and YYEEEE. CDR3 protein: CASSYRGGNTEAFF. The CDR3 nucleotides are TGTGCCAGCAGCTACAGGGGCGGGAACACTGAAGCTTTCTTT.

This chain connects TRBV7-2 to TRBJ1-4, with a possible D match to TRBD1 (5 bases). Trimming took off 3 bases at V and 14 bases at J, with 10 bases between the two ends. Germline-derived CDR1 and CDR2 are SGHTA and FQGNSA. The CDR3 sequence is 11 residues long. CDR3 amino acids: CASSFGGSLFF. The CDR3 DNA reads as TGTGCCAGCAGCTTTGGGGGGAGTCTGTTTTTT.

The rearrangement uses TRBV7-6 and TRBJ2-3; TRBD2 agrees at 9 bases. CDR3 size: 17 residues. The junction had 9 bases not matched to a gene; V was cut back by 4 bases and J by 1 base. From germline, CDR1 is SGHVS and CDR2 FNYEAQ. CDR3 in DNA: TGTGCCAGCAGCTACCCTATAGCGGGAGACCGCACAGATACGCAGTATTTT. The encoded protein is CASSYPIAGDRTDTQYF.

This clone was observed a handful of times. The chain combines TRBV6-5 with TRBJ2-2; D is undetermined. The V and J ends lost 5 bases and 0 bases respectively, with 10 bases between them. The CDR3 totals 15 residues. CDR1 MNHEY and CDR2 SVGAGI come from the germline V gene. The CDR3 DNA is TGTGCCAGCAGTCGGACCCTCTCGAACACCGGGGAGCTGTTTTTT. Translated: CASSRTLSNTGELFF.

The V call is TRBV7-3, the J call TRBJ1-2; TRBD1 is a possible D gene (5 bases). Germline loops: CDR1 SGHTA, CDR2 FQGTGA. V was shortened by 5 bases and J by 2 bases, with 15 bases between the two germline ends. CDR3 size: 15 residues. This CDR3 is CASSPRDGRNYGYTF. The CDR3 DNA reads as TGTGCCAGCAGCCCAAGGGACGGGAGAAACTATGGCTACACCTTC.

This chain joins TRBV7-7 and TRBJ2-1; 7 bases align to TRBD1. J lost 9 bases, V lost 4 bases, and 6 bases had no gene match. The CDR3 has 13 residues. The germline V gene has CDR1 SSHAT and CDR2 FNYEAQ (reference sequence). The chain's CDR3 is CASSSRQGGEQFF. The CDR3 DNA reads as TGTGCCAGCAGCTCCAGACAGGGCGGTGAGCAGTTCTTC.

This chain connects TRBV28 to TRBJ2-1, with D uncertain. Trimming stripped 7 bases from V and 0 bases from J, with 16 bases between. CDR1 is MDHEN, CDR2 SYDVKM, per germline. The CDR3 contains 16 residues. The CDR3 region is CASNFFAVSSYNEQFF. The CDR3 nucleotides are TGTGCCAGCAACTTCTTTGCGGTATCCTCCTACAATGAGCAGTTCTTC.

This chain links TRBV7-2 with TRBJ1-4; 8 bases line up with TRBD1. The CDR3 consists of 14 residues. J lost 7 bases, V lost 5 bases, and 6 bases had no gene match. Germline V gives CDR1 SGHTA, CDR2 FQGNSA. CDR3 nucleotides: TGTGCCAGCAGCCGCCAGGGGGCGCGTGAAAAACTGTTTTTT. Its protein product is CASSRQGAREKLFF.

This CDR3 is CASSEYDGSYNEQFF. As DNA, the CDR3 is TGCGCCAGCAGTGAGTATGACGGCTCCTACAATGAGCAGTTCTTC. The chain joins TRBV10-1 to TRBJ2-1; no reliable D call. Trimming removed 1 base at V and 0 bases at J, with 7 bases between. Germline V gene sequence: CDR1 WNHNN, CDR2 SYGVQD (reference sequence). CDR3 length: 15 amino acids.